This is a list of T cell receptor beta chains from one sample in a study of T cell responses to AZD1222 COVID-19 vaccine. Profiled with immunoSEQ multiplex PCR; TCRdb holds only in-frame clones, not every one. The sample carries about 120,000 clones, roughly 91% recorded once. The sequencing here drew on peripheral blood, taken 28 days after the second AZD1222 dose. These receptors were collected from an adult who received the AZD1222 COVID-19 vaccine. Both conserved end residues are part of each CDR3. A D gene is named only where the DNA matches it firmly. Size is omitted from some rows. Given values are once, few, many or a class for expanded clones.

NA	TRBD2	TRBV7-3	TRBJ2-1	TGTGCCAGCAGCTCGAGCAGCGGGAGCAATGAGCAGTTCTTC	CASSSSSGSNEQFF
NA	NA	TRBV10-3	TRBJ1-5	TGTGCCACACGGTATAGCAATCAGCCCCAGCATTTT	CATRYSNQPQHF
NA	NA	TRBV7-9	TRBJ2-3	TGTGCCAGCACCTCCGGGGCTCTAAGGCAGTATTTT	CASTSGALRQYF
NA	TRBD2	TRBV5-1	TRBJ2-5	TGCGCCAGCAGCTTGCCTGACGGACTAGCAGGGGAGACCCAGTACTTC	CASSLPDGLAGETQYF
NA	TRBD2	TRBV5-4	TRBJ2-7	TGTGCCAGCAGTACCGGGACTAGCGGGATTTACGAGCAGTACTTC	CASSTGTSGIYEQYF
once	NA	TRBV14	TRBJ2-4	TGTGCCAGCAGCCATGACCTAGCCAAAAACATTCAGTACTTC	CASSHDLAKNIQYF
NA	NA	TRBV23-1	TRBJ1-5	TGCGCCAGCAGTCAAGGGGTCTATAGCAATCAGCCCCAGCATTTT	CASSQGVYSNQPQHF
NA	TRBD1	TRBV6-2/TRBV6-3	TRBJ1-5	TGTGCCAGCAGTTCCACAGGGGGGAAATGGCAGCCCCAGCATTTT	CASSSTGGKWQPQHF
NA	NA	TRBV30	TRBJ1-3	TGTGCCTGGAGTGTGGCGATGAGCTCTGGAAACACCATATATTTT	CAWSVAMSSGNTIYF
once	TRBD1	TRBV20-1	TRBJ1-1	TGCAGTGCTAGTCGGGGGACAGGGGATACGGCTTTCTTT	CSASRGTGDTAFF
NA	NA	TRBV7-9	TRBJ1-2	TGTGCCAGCAGCCGGCAGGGTGCCTATGGCTACACCTTC	CASSRQGAYGYTF
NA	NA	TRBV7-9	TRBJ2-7	TGTGCCAGCAGCTTGAGGGAATCCTACGAGCAGTACTTC	CASSLRESYEQYF
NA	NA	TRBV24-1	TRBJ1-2	TGTGCCACCAGTGATTCAGGGTATGGCTACACCTTC	CATSDSGYGYTF
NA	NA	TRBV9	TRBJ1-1	TGTGCCAGCAGCGTAGAGGGGACGGCCACTGAAGCTTTCTTT	CASSVEGTATEAFF
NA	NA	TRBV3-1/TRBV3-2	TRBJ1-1	TGTGCCAGCAGCCCGGGAGGGACAATCAAAGCTTTCTTT	CASSPGGTIKAFF
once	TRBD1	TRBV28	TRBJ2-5	TGTGCCAGCACCCCGGGACAGGGGGCGTACCAAGAGACCCAGTACTTC	CASTPGQGAYQETQYF
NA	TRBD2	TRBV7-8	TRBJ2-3	TGTGCCAGCTTTCCGGGACTAGCGGTCAAAAGCACAGATACGCAGTATTTT	CASFPGLAVKSTDTQYF
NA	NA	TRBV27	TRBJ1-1	TGTGCCAGCAGTTTGGGAGGAGGGTACACTGAAGCTTTCTTT	CASSLGGGYTEAFF
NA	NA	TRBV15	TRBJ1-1	TGTGCCACCAGCATCAGGAGGGGAACTGAAGCTTTCTTT	CATSIRRGTEAFF
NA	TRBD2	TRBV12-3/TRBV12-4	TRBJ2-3	TGTGCCAGCAGTTGGACTAGAGCAGATACGCAGTATTTT	CASSWTRADTQYF
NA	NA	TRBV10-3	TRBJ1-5	TGTGCCATCAGTGTTGACAGAGGCAATCAGCCCCAGCATTTT	CAISVDRGNQPQHF
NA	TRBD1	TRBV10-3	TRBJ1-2	TGTGCCATCAGTGAGTCGGTAAGGACAGGCTATGGCTACACCTTC	CAISESVRTGYGYTF
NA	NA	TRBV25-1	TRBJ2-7	TGTGCCAGCAGTGAACACCCGGATGCCTACGAGCAGTACTTC	CASSEHPDAYEQYF
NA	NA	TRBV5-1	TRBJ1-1	TGCGCCAGCAGCTTAGCCTCCTCGAACACTGAAGCTTTCTTT	CASSLASSNTEAFF
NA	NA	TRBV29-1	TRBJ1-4	TGCAGCGTTGAAGAAGGACGGAAACTGTTTTTT	CSVEEGRKLFF
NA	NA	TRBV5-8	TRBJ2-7	TGTGCCAGCAGCTCCCGACTAGTTCAGATTGAGCAGTACTTC	CASSSRLVQIEQYF
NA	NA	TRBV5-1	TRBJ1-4	TGCGCCAGCAGCTTGGGGGGGACAACTAATGAAAAACTGTTTTTT	CASSLGGTTNEKLFF
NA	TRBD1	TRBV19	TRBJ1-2	TGTGCCAGTAGTTTAGGACAGGCATCCTACGGGATAGGTGGCTACACCTTC	CASSLGQASYGIGGYTF
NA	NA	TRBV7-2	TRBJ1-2	TGTGCCAGCAGCCTAGGCGGCAGTCCCGCTAACAACTATGGCTACACCTTC	CASSLGGSPANNYGYTF
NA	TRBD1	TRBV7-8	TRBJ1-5	TGTGCCAGCAGCTTAGCGCTCACAGGGGGCGTCAATCAGCCCCAGCATTTT	CASSLALTGGVNQPQHF
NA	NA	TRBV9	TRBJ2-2	TGTGCCAGCAGCGTAGTTGCCGGGGGACCCGGGTACACCGGGGAGCTGTTTTTT	CASSVVAGGPGYTGELFF
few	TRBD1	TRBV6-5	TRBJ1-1	TGTGCCAGCAGTCAAACAGACAGGGTGCCTGAAGCTTTCTTT	CASSQTDRVPEAFF
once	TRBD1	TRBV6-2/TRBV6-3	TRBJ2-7	TGTGCCAGCAGCCGTACAGGGGACTACGAGCAGTACTTC	CASSRTGDYEQYF
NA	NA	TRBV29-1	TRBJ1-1	TGCAGCGTTGACGGGGAGGATGTCACTGAAGCTTTCTTT	CSVDGEDVTEAFF
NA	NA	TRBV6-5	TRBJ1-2	TGTGCCAGCAGTCCAAGTGGCAGGGGTATTCTTGGCTACACCTTC	CASSPSGRGILGYTF
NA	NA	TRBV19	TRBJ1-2	TGTGCCAGTAATGGACAAGGGATCCTCTATGGCTACACCTTC	CASNGQGILYGYTF
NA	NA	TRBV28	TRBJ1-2	TGTGCCAGCAGCTTGAGTAACTATGGCTACACCTTC	CASSLSNYGYTF
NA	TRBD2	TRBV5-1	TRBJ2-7	TGCGCCAGCAGCCTAATGGGACTAGACTACGAGCAGTACTTC	CASSLMGLDYEQYF
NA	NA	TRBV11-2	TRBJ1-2	TGTGCCAGCAGCCAGGCCAGGACATTTCTCTATGGCTACACCTTC	CASSQARTFLYGYTF
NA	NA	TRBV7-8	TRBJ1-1	TGTGCCAGCCGCTACAGGGTGAACACTGAAGCTTTCTTT	CASRYRVNTEAFF
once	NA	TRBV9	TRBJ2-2	TGTGCCAGCAGCGGCGGCCCCCCCGGCGGGGAGCTGTTTTTT	CASSGGPPGGELFF
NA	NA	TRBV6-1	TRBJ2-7	TGTGCCAGCAGTGAATTTTACGGGGGCTACGAGCAGTACTTC	CASSEFYGGYEQYF
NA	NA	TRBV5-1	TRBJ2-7	TGCGCCAGCAGCTTGACGACAGGTTCCTACGAGCAGTACTTC	CASSLTTGSYEQYF
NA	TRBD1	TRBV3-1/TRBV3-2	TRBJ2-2	TGTGCCAGCAGCCAAGGGGGACAGGGAACCGGGGAGCTGTTTTTT	CASSQGGQGTGELFF
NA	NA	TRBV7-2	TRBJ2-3	TGTGCCAGCAGCTTAGACTACCGCACAGATACGCAGTATTTT	CASSLDYRTDTQYF
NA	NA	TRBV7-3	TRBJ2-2	TGTGCCAGCAGCTCGGACAGCTACACCGGGGAGCTGTTTTTT	CASSSDSYTGELFF
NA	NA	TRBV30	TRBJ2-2	TGTGCCGGGACGGGCGCGAACACCGGGGAGCTGTTTTTT	CAGTGANTGELFF
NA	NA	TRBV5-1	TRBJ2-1	TGCGCCAGCAGCTCCCTAGCTCGCTCCTACAATGAGCAGTTCTTC	CASSSLARSYNEQFF
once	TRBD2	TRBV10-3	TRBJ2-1	TGTGCCATCAGTGAGGAGGGTAGCGGGAGCTTGTTCTTC	CAISEEGSGSLFF
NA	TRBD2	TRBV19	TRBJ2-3	TGTGCCAGTAGTATCCGGCTAGCGGGGAGCACAGATACGCAGTATTTT	CASSIRLAGSTDTQYF
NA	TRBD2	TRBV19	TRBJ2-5	TGTGCCAGTAGTCTAGCGGGGTCCGGAAAGACCCAGTACTTC	CASSLAGSGKTQYF
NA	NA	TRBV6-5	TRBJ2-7	TGTGCCACCCACCCCAGCTCCTACGAGCAGTACTTC	CATHPSSYEQYF
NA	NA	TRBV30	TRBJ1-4	TGTGCCTGGGTACCGGATACAACTAATGAAAAACTGTTTTTT	CAWVPDTTNEKLFF
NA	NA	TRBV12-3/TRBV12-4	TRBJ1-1	TGTGCCAGCAGCACGCAACCGATTAATCAAGCTTTCTTT	CASSTQPINQAFF
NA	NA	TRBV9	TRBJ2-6	TGTGCCAGCAGCCTTCGAAGGAGCTCCTCTGGGGCCAACGTCCTGACTTTC	CASSLRRSSSGANVLTF